This paragraph covers one T cell receptor (beta chain) sequence. This clone was seen only a few times. Its antigen remains unidentified. No much larger clone exists at a distance of one base, and base qualities are not known. Each donor gave one peripheral blood draw, roughly 0.12 L on average, collected into heparinised tubes. Naive, central memory, regulatory and stem cell-like memory CD4+ T cells were sorted on a BD FACSAria II using a panel including CD45RO, CCR7, CD25, CD127, CD95 and CD27. Every sorted population had a purity above 95%. PBMCs were separated immediately by Lymphoprep density gradient centrifugation and were stained directly, without being cultured. Samples were stained and sorted in pairs, with one healthy donor and one patient per experiment, so that batch effects were minimized. The germline V gene (reference sequence) provides CDR1 GTSNPN and CDR2 SVGIG. From the cysteine up to the phenylalanine, the CDR3 has a length of 14 residues. CDR3 DNA only is kept here, 42 bases in frame from base 1. Trimming removed 4 bases from V and 5 bases from J, leaving 17 bases between the germline ends.

The data stem from a study of beta chain features in type 1 diabetes (dated by TCRdb to between 2017 and 2018). At the level of the whole study: Patients and healthy donors did not differ in mean age, gender distribution, total cell number or subset yield. Across all samples, 107,917,701 sorted cells were examined, and cell number per subset correlated strongly with RNA yield. The study compared TCRB repertoires of sorted circulating CD4+ T cell subsets between recently diagnosed type 1 diabetes patients and matched healthy donors. Regulatory and stem cell-like memory subsets were obtained from only 8 patients and about 8 healthy donors, while naive and central memory subsets were obtained from all 30 or so donors. Study-wide conclusions, independent of this receptor: Because small numbers of individuals were included in the HLA sub-analyses, any influence of HLA type on TCRB rearrangement was left unresolved. At VDJ recombination sites, patients with type 1 diabetes made fewer insertions and deleted more nucleotides, a pattern implying thymic rearrangement abnormalities. Shorter templates might be favored by PCR, yet because patient and control samples were amplified and corrected together, any such skew would affect both groups equally. Because cDNA was sequenced instead of genomic DNA, activated cells with high expression could be over-represented, although the groups did not differ in activation or CD3 levels. Naive, central memory and regulatory TCRB repertoires appeared to be more alike among patients than among healthy donors. In all four CD4+ subsets, TCRB CDR3 length was moderately but significantly shorter in type 1 diabetes patients.

All of the isolated RNA was reverse transcribed with the High Capacity cDNA Reverse Transcription Kit, so expressed TCRB transcripts were sequenced. Deep immunoSEQ sequencing was applied to naive, central memory and regulatory T cell samples, giving an average of approximately 3.8 million total reads per sample. Sorted cells were lysed in RLT buffer, and RNA was extracted using DNase-treated RNeasy Micro or Mini kits according to cell number. To prevent cross-contamination, every cell subset was processed on its own, while patient and healthy donor samples were processed together. The immunoSEQ multiplex PCR was used to amplify TCRB sequences from cDNA, yielding 87-bp fragments that span the CDR3 region. The amplicons were sequenced using the Illumina HiSeq platform. The authors' pipeline ran thus. Synthetic template baselines were used to correct PCR bias computationally, reads within Hamming distance 2 were collapsed together, and singletons that could not be merged were discarded. Reads were aligned against IMGT to assign V, D and J genes, CDR3 length and insertions or deletions at six rearrangement sites. Within each subset, clonotype counts were normalized to sorted cell number, and only after that were true diversity and Gini coefficients computed with the tcR R package. The overlap coefficient, calculated on TCRB nucleotide sequences, was used to measure repertoire sharing. Out-of-frame TCRB sequences from naive cells were analyzed to stand in for the pre-selection repertoire. TCRdb retrieved this table from immuneACCESS and kept in-frame rearrangements only. Not all clones are present; in checked studies, unresolved V genes account for under half, and no reason is known for the remainder. That table furnishes V, J and clone size, whereas the DNA furnished D and trimming. The table for this sample lists approximately 380,000 clones; over 12% of them were counted only once. Under 0.02% of the sample lies in the top ten.

The sequenced material came from naive CD4+ T cells from blood. The cell subset or site label here, explained by the study, means: true naive CD4+ T cells. The rearrangement joined TRBV30 to TRBJ1-2; perhaps TRBD1 is the D gene, with 5 bases matching. This clonotype was obtained from a woman aged 18-29 years in good health. The CDR3 region: CAWTTSPGLYGYTF. The DNA sequence is as follows: TGTGCCTGGACTACCTCGCCGGGACTTTATGGCTACACCTTC.